The 5 T cell receptor beta chains below were found in one sample sequenced in a study of sequential checkpoint blockade in melanoma. Stated treatment: randomized to nivolumab then ipilimumab (arm A) or the reverse (arm B). Assay: immunoSEQ multiplex PCR; the TCRdb copy retains only in-frame clones and omits some. The sample consists of around 40,000 clones, approximately 90% of them appearing once. The specimen comprised CD8+ T cells sorted from blood (inferred from file names), sampled from a patient given nivolumab and ipilimumab in sequence. The receptors were sampled from a human donor with melanoma.

The chain is built from TRBV4-1 and TRBJ2-7; a weak D match, TRBD2 (5 bases). The CDR3 spans 14 residues. Germline V CDR1 and CDR2: MGHRA, YSYEKL. With 4 bases removed from V and 2 bases from J, the gap between germline ends came to 12 bases. CDR3 nucleotide sequence: TGCGCCAGCAGCCCATGGACTCAGCCCTACGAGCAGTACTTC. Amino acids: CASSPWTQPYEQYF.

The rearrangement uses TRBV2 and TRBJ1-1; TRBD1 matches at 8 bases. The CDR3 covers 15 residues. Germline loops: CDR1 SNHLY, CDR2 FYNNEI. V trimming: 4 bases; J trimming: 3 bases; junction bases outside the gene matches: 7. In DNA, the CDR3 is TGTGCCAGCAGTGGCCAGGGGGCGCTGGACACTGAAGCTTTCTTT. Its translation is CASSGQGALDTEAFF.

The genes are TRBV9 and TRBJ2-5; D perhaps matches TRBD1 (6 bases). The end of the DNA fits TRBJ2-7 better, so the J call may be wrong. Germline CDR1 SGDLS, CDR2 YYNGEE. This CDR3 contains 13 residues. CDR3 residues: CASSAGQNYEQYF. CDR3 nucleotide sequence: TGTGCCAGCAGCGCCGGACAGAACTACGAGCAGTACTTC.

The rearrangement uses TRBV25-1 and TRBJ2-7; D is perhaps TRBD1 (6 bases). Per germline, CDR1 MGHDK and CDR2 SYGVNS. V dropped 3 bases and J dropped 0 bases, with 9 bases sitting between them. The CDR3 has 14 residues. The CDR3 loop is CASSDLDSSYEQYF. The CDR3 nucleotides are TGTGCCAGCAGTGATCTGGACAGCTCCTACGAGCAGTACTTC.

This chain links TRBV28 with TRBJ1-5, with D hard to call. Germline V gene sequence: CDR1 MDHEN, CDR2 SYDVKM. The CDR3 consists of 16 residues. V dropped 2 bases and J dropped 9 bases, with 20 bases sitting between them. The CDR3 DNA follows: TGTGCCAGCAGTTTAGCCCTGGAGGCGAGCAGGCGGCCCCAGCATTTT. Residues: CASSLALEASRRPQHF.